These 30 T cell receptor beta chains came from one sample sequenced in a study of beta chain features in type 1 diabetes (dated by TCRdb to 2017 to 2018). The method was the immunoSEQ multiplex PCR assay. The entire amount of isolated RNA was reverse transcribed using the High Capacity cDNA Reverse Transcription Kit, so the sequenced TCRB transcripts were expressed ones. TCRdb's version of the immuneACCESS table is confined to in-frame rearrangements and falls short of the full clone set. An unresolved V gene accounts for under half of the shortfall where checked; the remainder is of unknown origin. The sample data list 130,000 to 150,000 clones, and 9.2% of these were observed just once. Clones ranked in the top ten supply approximately 0.68% of the sample. The source material was central memory CD4+ T cells from blood. The receptors were gathered from a man aged 18-30 years in good health.

The chain uses TRBV7-2 and TRBJ2-1; D is possibly TRBD2 (6 bases). CDR1 SGHTA and CDR2 FQGNSA come from the germline V gene. The CDR3 totals 14 residues. Trimming cost V 7 bases and J 2 bases, with 12 bases left between them. The CDR3 region has the DNA TGTGCCAGCAACGTCGGGGGAACCTACAATGAGCAGTTCTTC. This translates into CASNVGGTYNEQFF.

In its sample, this clone was seen a few times. The gene calls are TRBV4-2 and TRBJ2-5; TRBD2 matches at 15 bases. This CDR3 is 16 amino acids long. V trimming: 4 bases; J trimming: 5 bases; junction bases outside the gene matches: 5. Germline V lookup: CDR1 LGHNA, CDR2 YNFKEQ. Here the CDR3 reads CASSRGLAGGSETQYF. DNA of the CDR3: TGTGCCAGCAGCCGGGGACTAGCGGGGGGTAGCGAGACCCAGTACTTC.

The chain couples TRBV6-5 to TRBJ1-2; D is possibly TRBD1 (6 bases). Germline CDR1 is MNHEY and CDR2 is SVGAGI. There are 15 residues in the CDR3. The V end was cut by 2 bases, the J end by 2 bases, with 12 bases between. As DNA, the CDR3 is TGTGCCAGCAGTTACGGCAGGGGTGGGAACTATGGCTACACCTTC. This codes for CASSYGRGGNYGYTF.

This clone was recorded a few times. The chain joins TRBV28 to TRBJ1-6, with 7 bases aligning to TRBD1. This CDR3 has 14 residues. Germline CDR1 is MDHEN and CDR2 is SYDVKM. V lost 3 bases to trimming and J lost 6 bases; unmatched junction nucleotides: 2. The CDR3 here is CASSFHRGNSPLHF. The CDR3 DNA sequence: TGTGCCAGCAGTTTTCACAGGGGTAATTCACCCCTCCACTTT. Drawing the rest from reference TRBV28 and TRBJ1-6, the complete variable domain is DVKVTQSSRYLVKRTGEKVFLECVQDMDHENMFWYRQDPGLGLRLIYFSYDVKMKEKGDIPEGYSVSREKKERFSLILESASTNQTSMYLCASSFHRGNSPLHFGNGTRLTVT.

This clone has a handful of counts. This chain's CDR3 is CASSLRGNNSPLHF. CDR3 bases: TGTGCCAGCAGCTTAAGGGGAAATAATTCACCCCTCCACTTT. The chain couples TRBV11-3 to TRBJ1-6, with D tentatively TRBD1 (5 bases). V lost 2 bases and J lost 5, with 7 bases in between. The CDR3 covers 14 residues. Germline values: CDR1 SGHNT, CDR2 YENEEA.

The J gene is TRBJ1-1, the V gene TRBV2, with 12 positions matching TRBD1. The CDR3 sequence is 16 residues long. Germline trimming cut 6 bases from V and 4 bases from J; bases unmatched to any gene: 9. Germline CDR1 reads SNHLY; CDR2 reads FYNNEI. For the CDR3, the DNA is TGTGCCAGCAGGGGCGGGACAGGGGGCGCGGGCACTGAAGCTTTCTTT. This sequence encodes CASRGGTGGAGTEAFF.

The chain's CDR3 is CASSLERALHF. The DNA for the CDR3 is TGTGCCAGCAGCTTAGAGAGGGCCCTCCACTTT. V gene TRBV11-2 combines with J gene TRBJ1-6; D remains ambiguous. Germline-derived CDR1 and CDR2 are SGHAT and FQNNGV. This CDR3 is built from 11 residues. The germline V and J ends were trimmed by 0 bases and 14 bases, with 5 bases remaining between them.

This clone was detected only a few times. The V and J genes are TRBV5-1 and TRBJ2-3, with 9 positions matching TRBD2. The CDR3 totals 15 residues. Trimming cost V 0 bases and J 1 base; bases outside gene matches: 0. Germline V gene sequence: CDR1 SGHRS, CDR2 YFSETQ. For the CDR3, the DNA is TGCGCCAGCAGCTTGGTAGCGGGGGGCACAGATACGCAGTATTTT. Its translation: CASSLVAGGTDTQYF. The whole variable domain, remainder taken from reference TRBV5-1 and TRBJ2-3, is KAGVTQTPRYLIKTRGQQVTLSCSPISGHRSVSWYQQTPGQGLQFLFEYFSETQRNKGNFPGRFSGRQFSNSRSEMNVSTLELGDSALYLCASSLVAGGTDTQYFGPGTRLTVL.

This chain connects TRBV9 to TRBJ2-3; unclear D gene. CDR1 is SGDLS, CDR2 YYNGEE, per germline. This CDR3 region has 13 residues. The V and J ends lost 4 bases and 3 bases respectively, with 9 bases between them. CDR3 amino acids: CASSPWATDTQYF. The DNA of the CDR3 is TGTGCCAGCAGCCCGTGGGCTACAGATACGCAGTATTTT.

This clone has only a few counts. V usage is TRBV4-2 and J usage is TRBJ1-2; the D is unclear. Germline CDR1 and CDR2: LGHNA and YNFKEQ. With 0 bases removed from V and 1 base from J, the gap between germline ends came to 12 bases. The CDR3 runs to 16 residues. The CDR3 is CASSQDSEIYNYGYTF. The CDR3 DNA reads as TGTGCCAGCAGCCAAGATTCTGAGATTTATAACTATGGCTACACCTTC.

This clone turned up a few times. This chain joins TRBV19 and TRBJ2-5, with D perhaps matching TRBD1 (5 bases). The CDR3 consists of 13 residues. Deletions cut 6 bases from V and 3 bases from J, with 11 bases between. Germline CDR1 is LNHDA and CDR2 is SQIVND (reference sequence). The CDR3 DNA reads TGTGCCAGTAGCTTTACAGGAGAAGAGACCCAGTACTTC. This sequence encodes CASSFTGEETQYF.

This clone is termed medium-sized. The V call is TRBV30, the J call TRBJ2-7; D is perhaps TRBD1 (6 bases). Germline V lookup: CDR1 GTSNPN, CDR2 SVGIG (reference sequence). Trimming stripped 3 bases from V and 7 bases from J, with 16 bases between. This CDR3 spans 13 amino acids. The CDR3 nucleotides are TGTGCCTGGAGAGGGGGATCCTGGGGAGAGCAGTACTTC. This codes for CAWRGGSWGEQYF.

CDR3 residues: CASSAREETQYF. CDR3 nucleotides: TGTGCCAGCAGTGCCAGGGAAGAGACCCAGTACTTC. The chain couples TRBV2 to TRBJ2-5; D may be TRBD1 (5 bases). This CDR3 has 12 amino acids. V dropped 4 bases and J dropped 3 bases, with 6 bases sitting between them. The germline V gene encodes CDR1 SNHLY and CDR2 FYNNEI.

V gene TRBV10-3 combines with J gene TRBJ2-2; 7 bases align to TRBD1. Trimming took 10 bases from V and 1 from J; bases not matched to a gene: 9. The CDR3 is made up of 15 amino acids. Germline CDR1 is ENHRY and CDR2 is SYGVKD. The CDR3 bases are TGTGCCACGGGAACAGGGGCTGTGAACACCGGGGAGCTGTTTTTT. This sequence encodes CATGTGAVNTGELFF.

V usage is TRBV7-2 and J usage is TRBJ2-7; maybe TRBD2 (5 bases). This CDR3 region has 16 residues. V dropped 2 bases and J dropped 2 bases, with 16 bases sitting between them. Germline CDR1 SGHTA, CDR2 FQGNSA. The CDR3 DNA sequence: TGTGCCAGCAGCTTACAACCGGCTAGCTCTGCCTACGAGCAGTACTTC. This encodes CASSLQPASSAYEQYF.

V is TRBV19 and J is TRBJ2-7; 7 nucleotides match TRBD1. Germline CDR1 reads LNHDA; CDR2 reads SQIVND (reference sequence). V lost 4 bases to trimming and J lost 0 bases; unmatched junction nucleotides: 9. The CDR3 runs to 16 residues. CDR3 sequence: CASSKLGQADSYEQYF. The CDR3 nucleotides read TGTGCCAGTAGTAAACTCGGACAGGCTGACTCCTACGAGCAGTACTTC.

A few counts support this clone. The chain couples TRBV5-4 to TRBJ2-5, with 8 bases fitting TRBD1. The CDR3 spans 14 residues. J lost 4 bases, V lost 4 bases, and 6 bases had no gene match. Per the germline V gene, CDR1 is SGHNT and CDR2 is YYREEE (reference sequence). The CDR3 loop reads CASSAQGAVETQYF. The CDR3 DNA reads TGTGCCAGCAGCGCGCAGGGGGCGGTAGAGACCCAGTACTTC.

The V gene is TRBV19, the J gene TRBJ1-2; a possible D gene is TRBD1 (6 bases). Between the trimmed V and J ends, which lost 5 bases and 2 bases, there was a span of 12 bases. The CDR3 consists of 14 residues. The germline gives CDR1 LNHDA, CDR2 SQIVND (reference sequence). CDR3 residues: CASSSRDKNYGYTF. The CDR3 region has the DNA TGTGCCAGTAGTTCCCGGGACAAGAACTATGGCTACACCTTC.

The chain recombines TRBV6-5 with TRBJ2-4, with D hard to call. V lost 0 bases and J lost 0, with 9 bases in between. The CDR3 loop spans 16 amino acids. CDR1 and CDR2 from the germline V gene are MNHEY and SVGAGI. Here the CDR3 reads CASSYSVRGAKNIQYF. Here the CDR3 DNA reads TGTGCCAGCAGTTACTCGGTGCGAGGAGCCAAAAACATTCAGTACTTC.

This clone appeared a few times. V and J are TRBV6-6 and TRBJ2-7; 11 nucleotides line up with TRBD1. The CDR3 runs to 15 residues. The junction had 8 bases not matched to a gene; V was cut back by 4 bases and J by 6 bases. Germline V gene lookup returns CDR1 MNHNY and CDR2 SVGAGI (reference sequence). The CDR3, as DNA: TGTGCCAGCAGTTCGTTTTGGGACAGGGGGATCGAGCAGTACTTC. This sequence encodes CASSSFWDRGIEQYF.

The gene calls are TRBV2 and TRBJ2-5; 8 bases are a match to TRBD1. Germline CDR1 and CDR2: SNHLY and FYNNEI. The CDR3 consists of 12 residues. Germline trimming cut 9 bases from V and 4 bases from J; bases unmatched to any gene: 4. The CDR3 DNA follows: TGTGCCAGGACAGGGGCTGGAGAGACCCAGTACTTC. As protein: CARTGAGETQYF.

The chain uses TRBV28 and TRBJ2-7, with TRBD1 identical over 8 bases. CDR1 is MDHEN and CDR2 is SYDVKM in the germline V gene. CDR3 length: 15 amino acids. The V segment lost 5 bases and the J segment 2 bases; nucleotides outside the gene matches: 8. CDR3 loop: CASSTPGGPPYEQYF. The CDR3 nucleotides are TGTGCCAGCAGTACCCCAGGGGGCCCCCCCTACGAGCAGTACTTC.

This clone was seen a few times. This chain links TRBV2 with TRBJ1-2; weak D call: TRBD1 (6 bases). Germline values: CDR1 SNHLY, CDR2 FYNNEI. The length of the CDR3 is 12 residues. Trimming left V 7 bases short and J 6 bases short, with 12 bases between. The CDR3 here is CASIRDNHGYTF. CDR3 coding DNA: TGTGCCAGCATCAGGGACAACCATGGCTACACCTTC.

This chain joins TRBV11-2 and TRBJ1-4; possibly TRBD1 for D (6 bases). Deletions cut 3 bases from V and 3 bases from J, with 8 bases between. The CDR3 contains 14 residues. Looked up from germline, CDR1 is SGHAT and CDR2 is FQNNGV. The CDR3 DNA follows: TGTGCCAGCAGCTTGACAGGACCTAATGAAAAACTGTTTTTT. Protein: CASSLTGPNEKLFF. The full variable domain, completed using reference TRBV11-2 and TRBJ1-4, is EAGVAQSPRYKIIEKRQSVAFWCNPISGHATLYWYQQILGQGPKLLIQFQNNGVVDDSQLPKDRFSAERLKGVDSTLKIQPAKLEDSAVYLCASSLTGPNEKLFFGSGTQLSVL.

This chain connects TRBV7-9 to TRBJ2-3; 12 bases are shared with TRBD2. The V segment lost 5 bases and the J segment 5 bases; nucleotides outside the gene matches: 8. Germline values: CDR1 SEHNR, CDR2 FQNEAQ (reference sequence). This CDR3 contains 16 residues. CDR3 sequence (DNA): TGTGCCAGCAGCGGGATTCTAGCGGGGGGGGAAGATACGCAGTATTTT. Translated: CASSGILAGGEDTQYF.

The sample holds a few counts of this clone. CDR3 nucleotide sequence: TGCGCCAGCAGCCAAGTTGTGACAGGGGTCCAGCCCCAGCATTTT. Translating gives CASSQVVTGVQPQHF. The genes are TRBV4-3 and TRBJ1-5, with 8 positions matching TRBD1. The CDR3 consists of 15 residues. Germline lookup yields CDR1 LGHNA and CDR2 YSLEER. After removal of 1 base from V and 7 bases from J, the junction contained 6 bases not matched to a gene.

This rearrangement joins TRBV15 to TRBJ2-3; a weak D match, TRBD2 (6 bases). Germline V CDR1 and CDR2: LNHNV, YYDKDF (reference sequence). V shed 5 bases and J shed 6 bases, with 24 bases lying between them. CDR3 length: 17 residues. The CDR3 sequence is CATSGTKGRGQVDTQYF. CDR3 nucleotides: TGTGCCACCAGCGGCACAAAAGGGCGGGGCCAAGTGGATACGCAGTATTTT.

This clone was found a few times. The V gene is TRBV4-3, the J gene TRBJ2-5; 9 bases agree with TRBD2. CDR3 size: 16 residues. In germline, CDR1 is LGHNA, CDR2 YSLEER. Trimming cost V 3 bases and J 2 bases; bases outside gene matches: 7. This CDR3 is CASSQVTSGLQETQYF. DNA for the CDR3: TGCGCCAGCAGCCAGGTGACTAGCGGCTTACAAGAGACCCAGTACTTC.

This rearrangement joins TRBV6-1 to TRBJ2-3; D is ambiguous. The germline V gene encodes CDR1 MNHNS and CDR2 SASEGT. The V end was cut by 5 bases, the J end by 3 bases, with 6 bases between. The CDR3 is made up of 12 amino acids. The CDR3 spells CASSFGTDTQYF. CDR3 nucleotides: TGTGCCAGCAGTTTCGGTACAGATACGCAGTATTTT.

The chain uses TRBV30 and TRBJ1-4; TRBD1 aligns across 7 bases. Germline V CDR1 and CDR2: GTSNPN, SVGIG (reference sequence). V trimming: 4 bases; J trimming: 3 bases; junction bases outside the gene matches: 2. The CDR3 is 13 amino acids. CDR3 DNA: TGTGCCTGGAACAGGGGACCTAATGAAAAACTGTTTTTT. Translated, it gives CAWNRGPNEKLFF.